This T cell receptor (beta chain) appears in the sequencing data of a study of blood T cells in healthy people across ages (dated by TCRdb to the mid-2010s). Some background on the complete study: In model experiments, roughly one uniquely barcoded TCR beta cDNA molecule per two T cells was captured by template switching. Using deep sequencing normalized with unique cDNA molecular identifiers, the study measured how TCR beta repertoire diversity changes with age. To avoid experimental bias, donors of different ages were spread randomly across the sequencing lanes. The study analyzed two additional independent replicas of 1 million unique cDNA reads from the same blood draw for two donors, one aged 18 to 30 and one aged 80 or older. The donors were divided into four age groups: young (average around 17 years), middle-aged (almost 40), aged (62) and long-lived (around 80).

Study-wide findings and limitations: Compared with the aged group, more naive CD4+ T cells, fewer expanded clones and increased TCR diversity were shown by the long-lived group, suggesting age selection. Because donor CMV infection status was unknown, age-related changes in expanded clonotypes were potentially confounded. Conclusive comparison of naive and antigen-experienced compartments was prevented by the profiling of bulk unsorted PBMCs. The percentage of naive T cells measured by flow cytometry correlated strongly with observed TCR beta diversity. Estimates of total diversity based on one million sequenced T cells were regarded as lower bounds and as underestimates. Observed TCR beta diversity per million T cells fell roughly linearly with age, and a significant reduction was already apparent by age roughly 40.

The sample holds a few counts of this clonotype. Its recognized antigen is unknown. One base away there is no much larger clone; base qualities are not given. The receptor library was made with 5' RACE. The data were produced on an Illumina HiSeq 2500. A second PCR of about 7 to 12 cycles was performed with a sample-barcoded 5' primer and a J-beta primer mix. A unique molecular identifier was introduced onto each TCR beta cDNA molecule by a template-switch 5' adaptor carrying 12 random nucleotides. Each sample yielded at least 3 million CDR3-containing paired-end reads. First-strand cDNA was synthesized from all RNA with the Mint cDNA synthesis kit, primed by a TRBC-specific oligonucleotide. Following uracil-DNA glycosylase treatment, all cDNA underwent a first 18-cycle PCR with the universal primers M1SS and BC2_uni_R. Turning to the authors' computational methods: For normalization, 1 million high-quality reads were randomly selected from each sample, with every read carrying a distinct molecular identifier. Reads sharing molecular identifiers were discarded rather than binned into consensus sequences. MiTCR, set to a Q25 quality threshold and the strictest error-elimination algorithm, was used for CDR3 identification, clonotype clustering and error correction. A nonparametric unseen species model using Euler transformation provided a lower-bound estimate of total TCR beta diversity. TCRdb reworked the public reads: Q25 trimming with fastp, MiXCR clone assembly, productive beta chains retained. For every CDR3 protein sequence, its rows merge into one entry that carries the most common genes and DNA. What appears here as the V and J calls and clone size reflects TCRdb's work, not the paper's. The sample table shows about 830,000 distinct CDR3 sequences, and less than 80% are seen once. Around 30% of the sample comes from the top ten.

The germline V gene specifies LGHNA as CDR1 and YSLEER as CDR2. Trimming removed 0 bases from V and 6 bases from J, leaving 15 bases between the germline ends. Including cysteine and phenylalanine, the CDR3 has 16 amino acids. Kept here is only the CDR3 DNA, which spans 48 bases and is read in frame from base 1. The 39 donors, aged about 6 to 90 years, were systemically healthy Caucasian individuals from Russia. About 9.6 milliliters of peripheral blood were collected from each donor into EDTA-treated Vacutainer tubes. PBMCs were isolated by Ficoll-Paque density-gradient centrifugation, with at least 6 million obtained per sample. Trizol reagent was used to extract total RNA from the PBMCs, yielding at least 6 micrograms per sample. The percentages of naive CD45RAhigh/CD27high T cells were determined by flow cytometry on a PBMC aliquot from every donor.

Sample: blood. Recombination linked TRBV4-3 to TRBJ2-4; D gene: possibly TRBD2, on 7 matching bases. This TCR was sampled from a man aged 30 to 45 in good health. The CDR3 region reads CASSQDSAGEGNIQYF. DNA sequence: TGCGCCAGCAGCCAAGATTCGGCAGGGGAGGGAAACATTCAGTACTTC.